The 2 T cell receptor beta chains in this list originate from one sample, sequenced in a study of cytomegalovirus exposure and HLA in healthy donors. The PCR had 60 Vbeta and 13 Jbeta primers. Sequencing was performed with immunoSEQ multiplex PCR; in TCRdb, only in-frame clones are kept and a portion is missing. Of under 130,000 clones listed, 60% to 85% are singletons. Source material: PBMCs. The receptors originated from a female donor in good health and CMV-seropositive.

This clone was recorded only once. This chain joins TRBV15 and TRBJ1-5, with D possibly being TRBD1 (6 bases). This CDR3 contains 14 residues. V was clipped by 3 bases and J by 9 bases, with 15 bases between them. From germline, CDR1 is LNHNV and CDR2 YYDKDF (reference sequence). Written as DNA, the CDR3 is TGTGCCACCAGCAGGGGAGGGGGGGATTGGCCCCAGCATTTT. Its translation: CATSRGGGDWPQHF.

The chain carries TRBV7-8 and TRBJ2-7, with 11 bases matching TRBD2. The CDR3 is made up of 17 amino acids. Germline V gene sequence: CDR1 SGHVS, CDR2 FQNEAQ. The V and J ends lost 5 bases and 2 bases, in that order; junction bases with no gene match: 11. Here the CDR3 reads CASSRVPGTSGPYEQYF. The DNA of the CDR3 is TGTGCCAGCAGCAGGGTTCCCGGGACTAGCGGACCCTACGAGCAGTACTTC.